A single sample gave rise to the 8 T cell receptor beta chains below, sequenced in a study of cytomegalovirus exposure and HLA in healthy donors. Use of 60 Vbeta and 13 Jbeta primers characterized the PCR. Sequencing was performed with immunoSEQ multiplex PCR; in TCRdb, only in-frame clones are kept and a portion is missing. The data hold nearly 110,000 clones, with about four fifths observed a single time. The sequencing input was PBMCs. These receptors originate from a man between 45 and 60 years old in good health and CMV-seronegative.

The chain has TRBV9 and TRBJ2-3, with a possible D match to TRBD1 (6 bases). This CDR3 region has 15 residues. Germline loops: CDR1 SGDLS, CDR2 YYNGEE. V dropped 5 bases and J dropped 2 bases, with 15 bases sitting between them. The CDR3 region is CASSARQGITDTQYF. In DNA, the CDR3 is TGTGCCAGCAGTGCCCGGCAGGGGATCACAGATACGCAGTATTTT.

J is TRBJ1-3 and V is TRBV7-2, with D possibly TRBD1 on 6 matching bases. Germline CDR1 reads SGHTA; CDR2 reads FQGNSA. The CDR3 has 19 residues. Trimming removed 4 bases at V and 0 bases at J, with 22 bases between. The CDR3 region is CASSSRRMGRTASGNTIYF. The CDR3 DNA follows: TGTGCCAGCAGCTCCCGGCGAATGGGTAGGACAGCCTCTGGAAACACCATATATTTT. Together with reference TRBV7-2 and TRBJ1-3, the CDR3 gives the full variable domain: GAGVSQSPSNKVTEKGKDVELRCDPISGHTALYWYRQSLGQGLEFLIYFQGNSAPDKSGLPSDRFSAERTGGSVSTLTIQRTQQEDSAVYLCASSSRRMGRTASGNTIYFGEGSWLTVV.

The chain recombines TRBV6-6 with TRBJ2-7; 7 nucleotides align to TRBD1. The ends lost 5 bases at V and 6 bases at J; junction bases unmatched: 7. The germline V gene encodes CDR1 MNHNY and CDR2 SVGAGI (reference sequence). There are 13 residues in the CDR3. The CDR3 sequence: CASSILGTAEQYF. The CDR3, as DNA: TGTGCCAGCAGTATACTCGGGACAGCCGAGCAGTACTTC.

This chain connects TRBV6-5 to TRBJ2-2; 7 bases match TRBD1. Germline V lookup: CDR1 MNHEY, CDR2 SVGAGI. The trim removed 6 bases at V and 4 bases at J, leaving 5 bases unmatched. CDR3 length: 14 amino acids. The CDR3 DNA reads as TGTGCCAGCAGCCACCGGACAGGCACCGGGGAGCTGTTTTTT. It translates to CASSHRTGTGELFF.

This clone was seen a single time. The V call is TRBV19, the J call TRBJ2-6, with 14 bases lining up with TRBD2. From germline, CDR1 is LNHDA and CDR2 SQIVND (reference sequence). The CDR3 contains 19 residues. Trimming cost V 6 bases and J 1 base; bases outside gene matches: 8. As DNA, the CDR3 is TGTGCCAGTAGCCCGGGACTAGCGGGGGCCGTTTCTGGGGCCAACGTCCTGACTTTC. It codes for CASSPGLAGAVSGANVLTF.

V gene TRBV5-1 combines with J gene TRBJ2-7; 12 bases line up with TRBD1. The ends lost 2 bases at V and 7 bases at J; junction bases unmatched: 16. CDR1 is SGHRS, CDR2 YFSETQ, per germline. The CDR3 is 18 amino acids. CDR3 region: CASSLHGTGGLSVREQYF. Written as DNA, the CDR3 is TGCGCCAGCAGCTTACACGGGACAGGGGGCCTTTCGGTGCGGGAGCAGTACTTC.

The genes are TRBV11-2 and TRBJ1-1; D ambiguous. The ends were cut back, 4 bases at V and 0 bases at J, with 9 bases in the middle. The CDR3 is 14 amino acids. The germline V gene has CDR1 SGHAT and CDR2 FQNNGV. In DNA, the CDR3 is TGTGCCAGCAGCTCCCCTTTAATGAACACTGAAGCTTTCTTT. It yields the protein CASSSPLMNTEAFF.

This clone was seen only a few times. The gene calls are TRBV10-3 and TRBJ2-2; D gene unclear. The V end was cut by 4 bases, the J end by 3 bases, with 9 bases between. The germline CDR1 and CDR2 sequences are ENHRY and SYGVKD. The CDR3 runs to 14 residues. CDR3 coding DNA: TGTGCCATCAGTGGTGGAGTGGACACCGGGGAGCTGTTTTTT. Translation gives CAISGGVDTGELFF.